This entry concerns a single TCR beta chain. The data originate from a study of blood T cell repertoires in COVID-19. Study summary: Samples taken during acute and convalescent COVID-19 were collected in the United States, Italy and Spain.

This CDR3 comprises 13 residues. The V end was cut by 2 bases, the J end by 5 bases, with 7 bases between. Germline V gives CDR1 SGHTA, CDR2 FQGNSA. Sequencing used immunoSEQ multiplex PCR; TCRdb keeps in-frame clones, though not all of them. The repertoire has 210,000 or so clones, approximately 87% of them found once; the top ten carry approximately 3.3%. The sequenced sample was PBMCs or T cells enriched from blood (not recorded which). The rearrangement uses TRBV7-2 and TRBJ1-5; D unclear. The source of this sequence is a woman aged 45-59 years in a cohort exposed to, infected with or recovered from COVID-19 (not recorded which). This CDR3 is CASSLMGYQPQHF. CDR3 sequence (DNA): TGTGCCAGCAGCTTAATGGGCTATCAGCCCCAGCATTTT.